This T cell receptor (beta chain) was profiled in a study of OX40 agonist ivuxolimab in advanced cancers. This clone was observed a single time. Data came from immunoSEQ multiplex PCR; TCRdb stores just in-frame clones and leaves some out. The sample carries 25,000 to 35,000 clones, more than 90% recorded once. In germline, CDR1 is MDHEN, CDR2 SYDVKM. The CDR3 has 16 amino acids. With 3 bases removed from V and 8 bases from J, the gap between germline ends came to 22 bases. Sequencing was performed on CD4+ or CD8+ T cells sorted from blood, taken in a trial of the OX40 agonist ivuxolimab. This receptor was identified in an adult with an advanced solid tumor such as melanoma, head and neck, liver or kidney cancer. The gene calls are TRBV28 and TRBJ1-2; weak D call: TRBD1 (5 bases). CDR3 region: CASSFLEAGLYKGYTF. The CDR3 DNA reads as TGTGCCAGCAGTTTTCTAGAGGCAGGGTTGTACAAAGGCTACACCTTC.